This TCR beta chain was identified in a study of T cells in tumors after PD-1 blockade. General study results and limits: Some novel exhausted tumor clones appeared in pre-treatment blood, suggesting peripheral recruitment.

Remarks on this clone: Its matching antigen is unknown.

With V trimmed by 3 bases and J by 8 bases, 3 bases remained unmatched. The length of the CDR3 is 13 residues. Germline V gene lookup returns CDR1 SGHKS and CDR2 YYEKEE (reference sequence). Genomic DNA template from tumor biopsies or peripheral blood, roughly 616 ng to 6,004 ng input. Clones were sequenced by immunoSEQ multiplex PCR, and TCRdb holds only the in-frame ones, with some missing. Here the sample spans about 63,000 clones, approximately 79% being singletons. The sample was PBMCs, taken after anti-PD-1 treatment. The TCR comes from a human donor with basal cell carcinoma. The rearrangement links TRBV5-5 to TRBJ2-1, with 9 bases aligning to TRBD2. The CDR3 sequence: CASSSRTSDEQFF. CDR3 nucleotide sequence: TGTGCCAGCAGCTCCCGGACTAGCGATGAGCAGTTCTTC.